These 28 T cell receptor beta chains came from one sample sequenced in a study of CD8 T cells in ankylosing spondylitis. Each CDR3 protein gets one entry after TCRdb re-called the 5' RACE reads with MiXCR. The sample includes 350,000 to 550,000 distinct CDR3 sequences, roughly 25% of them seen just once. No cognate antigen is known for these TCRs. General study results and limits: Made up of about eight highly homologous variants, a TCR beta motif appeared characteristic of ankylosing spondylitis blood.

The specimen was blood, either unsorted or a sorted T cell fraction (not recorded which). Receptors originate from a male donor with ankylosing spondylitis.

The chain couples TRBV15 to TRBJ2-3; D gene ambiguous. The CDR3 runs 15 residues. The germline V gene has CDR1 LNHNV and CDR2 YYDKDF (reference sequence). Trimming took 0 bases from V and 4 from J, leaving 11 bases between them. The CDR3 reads CATSRDLSDPDTQYF. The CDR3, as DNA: TGTGCCACCAGCAGAGATCTGTCCGACCCAGATACGCAGTATTTT. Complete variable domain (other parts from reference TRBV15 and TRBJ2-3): DAMVIQNPRYQVTQFGKPVTLSCSQTLNHNVMYWYQQKSSQAPKLLFHYYDKDFNNEADTPDNFQSRRPNTSFCFLDIRSPGLGDTAMYLCATSRDLSDPDTQYFGPGTRLTVL.

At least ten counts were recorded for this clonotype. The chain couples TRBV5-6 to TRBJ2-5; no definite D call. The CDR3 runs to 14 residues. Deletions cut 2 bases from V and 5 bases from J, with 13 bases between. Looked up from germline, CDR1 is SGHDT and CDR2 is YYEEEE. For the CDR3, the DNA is TGTGCCAGCAGCTTTGGCCCCCTGGGGGAGACCCAGTACTTC. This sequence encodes CASSFGPLGETQYF.

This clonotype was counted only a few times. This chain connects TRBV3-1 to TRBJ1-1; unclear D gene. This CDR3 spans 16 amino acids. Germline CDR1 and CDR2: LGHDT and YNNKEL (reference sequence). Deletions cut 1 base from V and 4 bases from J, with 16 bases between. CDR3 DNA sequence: TGTGCCAGCAGCCAAGGTCCTCCTACCCGGGGCACTGAAGCTTTCTTT. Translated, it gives CASSQGPPTRGTEAFF. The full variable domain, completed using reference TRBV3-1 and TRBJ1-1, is DTAVSQTPKYLVTQMGNDKSIKCEQNLGHDTMYWYKQDSKKFLKIMFSYNNKELIINETVPNRFSPKSPDKAHLNLHINSLELGDSAVYFCASSQGPPTRGTEAFFGQGTRLTVV.

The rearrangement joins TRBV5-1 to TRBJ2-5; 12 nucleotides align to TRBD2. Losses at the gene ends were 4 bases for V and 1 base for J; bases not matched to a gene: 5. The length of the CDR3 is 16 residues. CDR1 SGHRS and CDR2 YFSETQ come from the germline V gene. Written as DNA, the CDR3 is TGCGCCAGCAGCGGCGGACTAGCGGGATTCCAAGAGACCCAGTACTTC. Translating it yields CASSGGLAGFQETQYF.

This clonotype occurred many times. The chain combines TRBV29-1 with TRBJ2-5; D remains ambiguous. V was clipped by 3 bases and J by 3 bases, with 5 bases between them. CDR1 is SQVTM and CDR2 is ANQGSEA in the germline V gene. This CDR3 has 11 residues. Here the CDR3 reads CSVDREETQYF. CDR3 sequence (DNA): TGCAGCGTTGATAGGGAAGAGACCCAGTACTTC.

The CDR3 nucleotides are TGCAGCGTCGAAAAAGGTGGCAGCTCCTACGAGCAGTACTTC. It translates to CSVEKGGSSYEQYF. V is TRBV29-1 and J is TRBJ2-7; unclear D gene. V shed 6 bases and J shed 0 bases, with 15 bases lying between them. Germline V gene data show CDR1 as SQVTM and CDR2 as ANQGSEA. The CDR3 extends over 14 amino acids.

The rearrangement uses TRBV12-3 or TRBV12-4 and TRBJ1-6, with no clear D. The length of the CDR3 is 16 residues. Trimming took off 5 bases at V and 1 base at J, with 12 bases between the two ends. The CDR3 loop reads CASSPGGRSYNSPLHF. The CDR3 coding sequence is TGTGCCAGCAGTCCAGGAGGTCGTTCCTATAATTCACCCCTCCACTTT.

CDR3 DNA: TGTGCCAGCAGCTTGGAACGGGATCTTGGCTATGAGCAGTTCTTC. This encodes CASSLERDLGYEQFF. V usage is TRBV11-2 and J usage is TRBJ2-1; the D gene is possibly TRBD2 (5 bases). Germline V CDR1 and CDR2: SGHAT, FQNNGV. CDR3 length: 15 amino acids. Deletions cut 3 bases from V and 8 bases from J, with 17 bases between.

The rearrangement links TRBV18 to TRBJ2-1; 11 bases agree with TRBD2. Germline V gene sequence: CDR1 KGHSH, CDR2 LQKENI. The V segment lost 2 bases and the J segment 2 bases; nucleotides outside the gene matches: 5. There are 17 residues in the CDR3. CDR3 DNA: TGTGCCAGCTCACCATTAGTAGCGGGAGGGACCTACAATGAGCAGTTCTTC. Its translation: CASSPLVAGGTYNEQFF. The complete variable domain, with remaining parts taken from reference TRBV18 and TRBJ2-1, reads NAGVMQNPRHLVRRRGQEARLRCSPMKGHSHVYWYRQLPEEGLKFMVYLQKENIIDESGMPKERFSAEFPKEGPSILRIQQVVRGDSAAYFCASSPLVAGGTYNEQFFGPGTRLTVL.

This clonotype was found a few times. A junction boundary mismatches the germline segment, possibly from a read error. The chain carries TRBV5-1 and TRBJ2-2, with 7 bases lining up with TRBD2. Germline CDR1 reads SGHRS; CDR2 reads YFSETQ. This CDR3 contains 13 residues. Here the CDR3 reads CASSFGRAGELFF. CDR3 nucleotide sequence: TGTGCCAGCAGTTTTGGGAGGGCCGGGGAGCTGTTTTTT.

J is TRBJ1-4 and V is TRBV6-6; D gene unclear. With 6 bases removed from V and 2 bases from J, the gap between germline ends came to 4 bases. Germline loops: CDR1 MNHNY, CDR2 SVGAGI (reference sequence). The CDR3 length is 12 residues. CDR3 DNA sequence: TGTGCCAGCAGCCAGACTAATGAAAAACTGTTTTTT. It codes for CASSQTNEKLFF.

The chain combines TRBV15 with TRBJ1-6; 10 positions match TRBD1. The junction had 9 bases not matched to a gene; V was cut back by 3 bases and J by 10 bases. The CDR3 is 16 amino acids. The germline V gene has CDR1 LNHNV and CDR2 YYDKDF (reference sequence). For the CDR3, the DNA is TGTGCCACCAGCAGTCGCCGACAGGGGGCCGGGTCACCCCTCCACTTT. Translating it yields CATSSRRQGAGSPLHF.

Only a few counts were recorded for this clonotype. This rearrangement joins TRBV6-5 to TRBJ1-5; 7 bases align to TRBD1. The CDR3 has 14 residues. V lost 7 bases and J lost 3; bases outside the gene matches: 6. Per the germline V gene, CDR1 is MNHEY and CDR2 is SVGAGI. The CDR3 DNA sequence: TGTGCCAGCATTTCACAGGGGAACAATCAGCCCCAGCATTTT. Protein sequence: CASISQGNNQPQHF.

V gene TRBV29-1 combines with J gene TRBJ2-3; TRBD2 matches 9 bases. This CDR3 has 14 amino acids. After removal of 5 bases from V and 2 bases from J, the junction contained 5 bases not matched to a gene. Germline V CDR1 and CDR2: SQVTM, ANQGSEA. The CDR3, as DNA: TGCAGCGTTTCGACTAGCGGAAACACAGATACGCAGTATTTT. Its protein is CSVSTSGNTDTQYF.

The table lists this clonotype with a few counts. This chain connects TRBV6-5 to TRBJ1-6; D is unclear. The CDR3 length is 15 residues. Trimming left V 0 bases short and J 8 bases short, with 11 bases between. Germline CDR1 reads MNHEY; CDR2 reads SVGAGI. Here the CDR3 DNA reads TGTGCCAGCAGTTACTCGGGCCCCCGTGATTCACCCCTCCACTTT. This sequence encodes CASSYSGPRDSPLHF.

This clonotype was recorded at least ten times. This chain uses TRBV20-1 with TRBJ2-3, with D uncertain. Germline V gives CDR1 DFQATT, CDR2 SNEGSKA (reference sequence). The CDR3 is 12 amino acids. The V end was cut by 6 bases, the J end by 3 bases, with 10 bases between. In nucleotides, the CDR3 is TGCAGTGCCATTGAGCGTACAGATACGCAGTATTTT. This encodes CSAIERTDTQYF.

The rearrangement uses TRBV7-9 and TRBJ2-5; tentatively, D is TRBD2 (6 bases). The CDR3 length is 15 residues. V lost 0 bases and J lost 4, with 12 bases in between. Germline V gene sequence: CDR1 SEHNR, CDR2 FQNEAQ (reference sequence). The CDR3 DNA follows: TGTGCCAGCAGCTTAGCGGGAGTAGCGGTAGAGACCCAGTACTTC. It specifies CASSLAGVAVETQYF.

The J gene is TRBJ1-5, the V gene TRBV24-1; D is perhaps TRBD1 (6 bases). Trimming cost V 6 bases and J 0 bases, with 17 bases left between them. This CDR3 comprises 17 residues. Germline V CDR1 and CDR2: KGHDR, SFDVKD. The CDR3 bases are TGTGCCACCAGTCCCTTCCTGGACAGAAATAGCAATCAGCCCCAGCATTTT. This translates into CATSPFLDRNSNQPQHF.

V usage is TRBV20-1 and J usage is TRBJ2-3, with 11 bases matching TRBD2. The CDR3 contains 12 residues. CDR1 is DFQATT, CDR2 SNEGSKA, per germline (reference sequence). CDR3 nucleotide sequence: TGCAGCCCTGCTAGCGGGAGGGATACGCAGTATTTT. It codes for CSPASGRDTQYF.

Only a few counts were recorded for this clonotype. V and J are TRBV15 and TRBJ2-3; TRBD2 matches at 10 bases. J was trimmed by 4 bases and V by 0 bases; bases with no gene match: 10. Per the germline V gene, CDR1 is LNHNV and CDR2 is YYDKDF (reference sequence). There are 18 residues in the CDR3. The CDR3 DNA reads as TGTGCCACCAGCAGAGAAAAGTCTCTAGCGGGAGCCCCAGATACGCAGTATTTT. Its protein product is CATSREKSLAGAPDTQYF.

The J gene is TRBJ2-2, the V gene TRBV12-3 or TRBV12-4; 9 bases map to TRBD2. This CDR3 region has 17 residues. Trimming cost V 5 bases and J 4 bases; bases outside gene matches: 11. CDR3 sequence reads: CASSPPGAGGFTGELFF. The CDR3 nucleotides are TGTGCCAGCAGTCCCCCCGGGGCGGGAGGGTTCACCGGGGAGCTGTTTTTT.

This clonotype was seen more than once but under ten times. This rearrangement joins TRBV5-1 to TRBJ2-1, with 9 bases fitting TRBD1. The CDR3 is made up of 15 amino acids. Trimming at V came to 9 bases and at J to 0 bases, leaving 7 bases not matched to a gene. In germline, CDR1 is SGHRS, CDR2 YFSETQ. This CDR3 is CATLPGQGSYNEQFF. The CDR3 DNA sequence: TGCGCCACCCTCCCGGGACAGGGCTCCTACAATGAGCAGTTCTTC. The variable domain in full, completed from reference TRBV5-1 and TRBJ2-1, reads KAGVTQTPRYLIKTRGQQVTLSCSPISGHRSVSWYQQTPGQGLQFLFEYFSETQRNKGNFPGRFSGRQFSNSRSEMNVSTLELGDSALYLCATLPGQGSYNEQFFGPGTRLTVL.

Here the CDR3 reads CASSFSWGVSGSSYNEQFF. CDR3 nucleotide sequence: TGTGCCAGCAGCTTCTCTTGGGGGGTCTCAGGGAGCTCCTACAATGAGCAGTTCTTC. This sequence joins TRBV5-4 and TRBJ2-1; possible D gene TRBD2, 6 bases. Trimming took off 2 bases at V and 0 bases at J, with 21 bases between the two ends. The CDR3 covers 19 residues. Germline V lookup: CDR1 SGHNT, CDR2 YYREEE (reference sequence).

As DNA, the CDR3 is TGTGCCAGCAGTGTGGGAGGTCGGGAGCAGTACTTC. Amino acids: CASSVGGREQYF. This rearrangement joins TRBV6-1 to TRBJ2-7, with TRBD2 as a possible D gene (6 bases). This CDR3 contains 12 residues. Trimming cost V 4 bases and J 7 bases, with 11 bases left between them. Per germline, CDR1 MNHNS and CDR2 SASEGT.

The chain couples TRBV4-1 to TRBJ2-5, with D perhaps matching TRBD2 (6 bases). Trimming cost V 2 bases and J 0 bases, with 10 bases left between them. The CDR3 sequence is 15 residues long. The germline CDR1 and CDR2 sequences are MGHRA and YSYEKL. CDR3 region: CASSQPSSDQETQYF. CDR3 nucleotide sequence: TGCGCCAGCAGCCAACCCTCTAGCGACCAAGAGACCCAGTACTTC.

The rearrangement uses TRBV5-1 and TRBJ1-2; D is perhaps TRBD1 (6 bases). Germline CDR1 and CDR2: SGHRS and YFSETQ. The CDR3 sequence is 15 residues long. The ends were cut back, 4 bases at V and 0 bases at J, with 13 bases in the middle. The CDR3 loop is CASSRMGAANYGYTF. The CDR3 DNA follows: TGCGCCAGCAGCCGGATGGGGGCAGCTAACTATGGCTACACCTTC. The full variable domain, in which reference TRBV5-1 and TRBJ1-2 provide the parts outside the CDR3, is KAGVTQTPRYLIKTRGQQVTLSCSPISGHRSVSWYQQTPGQGLQFLFEYFSETQRNKGNFPGRFSGRQFSNSRSEMNVSTLELGDSALYLCASSRMGAANYGYTFGSGTRLTVV.

The CDR3 region has the DNA TGTGCCAGCAGTGGGAACTACGAGCAGTACGTC. Its translation: CASSGNYEQYV. The chain carries TRBV2 and TRBJ2-7; D unclear. This CDR3 has 11 residues. V lost 4 bases and J 3 bases, leaving 4 bases between the germline ends. The germline gives CDR1 SNHLY, CDR2 FYNNEI.

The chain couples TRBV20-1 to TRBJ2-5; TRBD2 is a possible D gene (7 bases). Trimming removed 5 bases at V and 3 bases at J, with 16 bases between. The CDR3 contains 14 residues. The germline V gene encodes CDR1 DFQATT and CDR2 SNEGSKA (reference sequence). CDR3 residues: CSAGGRGSKETQYF. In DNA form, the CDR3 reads TGCAGTGCTGGGGGGAGGGGGTCCAAAGAGACCCAGTACTTC.